The clone carrying this T cell receptor (beta chain) was counted only a few times. These data belong to a study of regulatory T cells in long-lasting Graves disease. The germline V and J ends were trimmed by 3 bases and 5 bases, with 17 bases remaining between them. Per germline, CDR1 SEHNR and CDR2 FQNEAQ (reference sequence). The CDR3 has 15 amino acids. Building the TCR beta libraries relied on iRepertoire HTBI primers, and CDR3 regions underwent Arm-PCR. TCRdb processed the multiplex PCR reads anew with MiXCR; each CDR3 protein has one entry. The sample shows 550,000 to 650,000 distinct CDR3 sequences, roughly a sixth of them seen only once. Stated time point: newly diagnosed GD, antithyroid drugs for less than 3 months. From PBMCs, RNA was extracted and then used to make the TCR library. These same records also appear under a second study, on T cells in Graves' hyperthyroidism and ophthalmopathy. That publication notes: Carried out on the TCR CDR3, a first-round RT-PCR used the HTBI primer set.

The source material was peripheral blood mononuclear cells (PBMCs), sampled at new diagnosis, from a patient treated with antithyroid drugs. This chain joins TRBV7-9 and TRBJ2-7; tentative D call: TRBD1 (6 bases). The source is a man between 18 and 35 years old with Graves disease. The CDR3 DNA is TGTGCCAGCAGCTTTACCCGGACAGTGCGGGACGAGCAGTACTTC. Amino acid sequence: CASSFTRTVRDEQYF.